The TCR beta chain under discussion was sequenced for a study of siplizumab effects on memory and regulatory T cells. Regarding the study as a whole: Naive T cells seemed more diverse than memory cells; they also seemed major alloresponse contributors. Alloreactive CD4+ clones that could be mapped were on average around 62% Treg-derived with siplizumab, against about 25% in controls.

Method: immunoSEQ multiplex PCR; TCRdb's copy keeps in-frame clones and lacks some. This table has tens of thousands of clones, just over 95% appearing once. This clone was observed once. Its specificity is not known. V shed 1 base and J shed 6 bases, with 9 bases lying between them. Germline values: CDR1 LNHDA, CDR2 SQIVND (reference sequence). The CDR3 runs to 13 residues. Sequenced sample: naive CD8+ T cells sorted from blood. The chain is built from TRBV19 and TRBJ1-2; D possibly corresponds to TRBD1 (6 bases). This TCR derives from a human donor in good health. The CDR3, as DNA: TGTGCCAGTAGTATAGGGGGGGCGGATGGCTACACCTTC. Its protein product is CASSIGGADGYTF.